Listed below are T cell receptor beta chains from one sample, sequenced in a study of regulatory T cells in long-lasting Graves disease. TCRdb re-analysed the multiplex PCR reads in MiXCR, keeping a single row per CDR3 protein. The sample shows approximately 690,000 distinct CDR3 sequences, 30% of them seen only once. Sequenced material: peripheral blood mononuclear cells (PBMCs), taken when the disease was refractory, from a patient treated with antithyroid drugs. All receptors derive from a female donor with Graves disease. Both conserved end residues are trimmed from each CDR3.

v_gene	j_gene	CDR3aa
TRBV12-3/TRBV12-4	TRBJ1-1	ASSAQGQAIGPNTEAF
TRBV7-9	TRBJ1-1	ASSSDPGQDGGMNTEAF
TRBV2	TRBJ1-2	ASTPFEQGRFNYGYT
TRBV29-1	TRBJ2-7	SVAGTSYEQY
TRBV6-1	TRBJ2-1	ASSTLGGESSYNEQF
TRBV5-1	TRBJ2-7	ASSLGDRGNEQY
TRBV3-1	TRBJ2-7	ASSLAGGTYGGEQY
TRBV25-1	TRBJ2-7	ASSEGGATYEQY
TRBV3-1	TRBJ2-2	ASSQDWQGGGRVPTGELF
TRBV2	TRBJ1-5	ASSQEQQPQH
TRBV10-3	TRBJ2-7	AIVGTGGDHEQY
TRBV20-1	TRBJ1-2	SANSNYGYT
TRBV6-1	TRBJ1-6	ASSGSGRLMNSPLH
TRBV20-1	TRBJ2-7	SARFASGTYEQY
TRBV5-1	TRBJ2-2	ASSYARAANTGELF
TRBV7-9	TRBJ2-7	ASSLSLTPSYEQY
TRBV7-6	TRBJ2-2	ASSQTRTGELF
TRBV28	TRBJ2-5	ASSWLAGLAGAEETQY
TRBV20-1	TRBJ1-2	SASMSGNYGYT
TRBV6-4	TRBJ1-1	ASRFSGQGNTEAF
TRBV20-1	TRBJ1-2	SARDRAGGTNYGYT
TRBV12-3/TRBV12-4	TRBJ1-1	ASMSGTAFEAF
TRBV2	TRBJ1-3	ASRGVGGNTIY
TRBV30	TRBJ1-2	AWRFETDYYGYT
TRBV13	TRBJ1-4	ASSSGTEEEKLF
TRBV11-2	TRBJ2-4	ASSLFPTGAERRAKNIQY
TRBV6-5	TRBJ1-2	ASSFTGVGYT
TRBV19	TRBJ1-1	ASSIGGALNTEAF